Listed below are T cell receptor beta chains from one sample, sequenced in a study of control samples from healthy donors and cancer patients. Data came from immunoSEQ multiplex PCR; TCRdb stores just in-frame clones and leaves some out. The sample contains 100,000 to 150,000 clones, 85% to 95% of which appear only once. The sequenced material came from PBMCs. These receptors all come from an elderly man with head and neck cancer. The CDR3 runs from the conserved cysteine through the conserved F or W. Fields, in order: CDR3 protein, CDR3 DNA, clone size, J gene, CDR3 length, D gene, V gene. The D gene is left open where the match is weak. Clone size is given for some rows only: seen once, a few or many times, or a class if the clone is expanded.

CATSIDDEQYF	TGTGCCACCAGCATAGACGACGAGCAGTACTTC	.	TRBJ2-7	11	.	TRBV15
CSATEGNYGYTF	TGCAGTGCTACTGAGGGAAACTATGGCTACACCTTC	.	TRBJ1-2	12	.	TRBV20-1
CASSLPRTSGTGELFF	TGTGCCAGCAGCTTGCCTCGGACTAGCGGGACCGGGGAGCTGTTTTTT	once	TRBJ2-2	16	TRBD2	TRBV5-5
CASSLGTGGIGAYEQYF	TGTGCCAGCTCACTAGGGACAGGGGGCATCGGGGCTTACGAGCAGTACTTC	.	TRBJ2-7	17	TRBD1	TRBV18
CASTGWNTEAFF	TGTGCCAGCACGGGGTGGAACACTGAAGCTTTCTTT	.	TRBJ1-1	12	.	TRBV7-9
CASSLLRASYEQYF	TGTGCCAGCAGCTTATTGAGGGCATCCTACGAGCAGTACTTC	.	TRBJ2-7	14	.	TRBV7-8
CASSPSTSKNIQYF	TGTGCCAGCAGCCCGAGTACTTCCAAAAACATTCAGTACTTC	.	TRBJ2-4	14	.	TRBV11-3
CATSLRNTDTQYF	TGTGCCACCTCTCTAAGGAACACAGATACGCAGTATTTT	.	TRBJ2-3	13	.	TRBV24-1
CASSRDRGGYGYTF	TGTGCCAGCAGCCGAGACAGGGGAGGCTATGGCTACACCTTC	once	TRBJ1-2	14	TRBD1	TRBV2
CASSLVRGEGEVYTF	TGTGCCAGCAGCTTGGTTCGGGGCGAGGGGGAGGTCTACACCTTC	.	TRBJ1-2	15	.	TRBV5-4
CPPTTGGADTQYF	TGCCCCCCCACCACGGGGGGGGCCGATACGCAGTATTTT	.	TRBJ2-3	13	TRBD2	TRBV5-1
CASSYGGPQPQHF	TGTGCCAGCAGTTACGGGGGGCCCCAGCCCCAGCATTTT	.	TRBJ1-5	13	.	TRBV6-6
CASSSLLGQGANTIYF	TGTGCCAGCAGTTCCCTCCTGGGACAGGGGGCAAACACCATATATTTT	.	TRBJ1-3	16	TRBD1	TRBV27
CASSFYWEVNTEAFF	TGTGCCAGCAGCTTTTACTGGGAGGTAAACACTGAAGCTTTCTTT	.	TRBJ1-1	15	.	TRBV5-6
CASSWGGNSPLHF	TGTGCCAGCAGCTGGGGCGGGAATTCACCCCTCCACTTT	.	TRBJ1-6	13	.	TRBV5-6
CAWRVLGTGNTGELFF	TGTGCCTGGAGAGTCCTAGGGACAGGGAACACCGGGGAGCTGTTTTTT	few	TRBJ2-2	16	TRBD1	TRBV30
CASRGSGGETQYF	TGTGCCAGCAGGGGATCGGGAGGAGAGACCCAGTACTTC	.	TRBJ2-5	13	TRBD2	TRBV7-9
CATSSNGLSEAFF	TGTGCCACCAGCAGCAACGGGCTCTCTGAAGCTTTCTTT	.	TRBJ1-1	13	.	TRBV15
CASSGNSYEQYF	TGTGCCAGCTCCGGGAACTCCTACGAGCAGTACTTC	.	TRBJ2-7	12	.	TRBV18
CASSLVRAAWAFF	TGTGCCAGCAGCTTAGTACGGGCGGCTTGGGCTTTCTTT	.	TRBJ1-1	13	.	TRBV11-2
CASSLKRGGATDTQYF	TGTGCCTCAAGCTTGAAGAGAGGGGGCGCGACAGATACGCAGTATTTT	.	TRBJ2-3	16	TRBD1	TRBV5-4
CASKKGTSGVSYEQYF	TGTGCCAGCAAAAAAGGTACTAGCGGGGTTTCCTACGAGCAGTACTTC	.	TRBJ2-7	16	TRBD2	TRBV2
CASSSGTVVMNTEAFF	TGTGCCAGCAGCTCCGGGACCGTTGTCATGAACACTGAAGCTTTCTTT	.	TRBJ1-1	16	.	TRBV6-6
CASSLVDRANYGYTF	TGCGCCAGCAGCTTGGTAGACAGGGCGAACTATGGCTACACCTTC	.	TRBJ1-2	15	TRBD1	TRBV5-1
CASSLDPGRAYEQYF	TGCGCCAGCAGCTTGGATCCAGGGAGGGCATACGAGCAGTACTTC	.	TRBJ2-7	15	TRBD2	TRBV5-1
CASSEDSLAKNIQYF	TGTGCCAGCAGTGAGGACTCCTTAGCCAAAAACATTCAGTACTTC	.	TRBJ2-4	15	.	TRBV6-1
CASSLRTGVGYTF	TGTGCCAGCAGCTTAAGGACAGGGGTTGGCTACACCTTC	.	TRBJ1-2	13	TRBD1	TRBV7-2
CASGTGHSPLHF	TGTGCCAGCGGAACAGGGCATTCACCCCTCCACTTT	.	TRBJ1-6	12	.	TRBV28
CASSFLAGSNEQFF	TGTGCCAGCAGCTTCTTAGCGGGGTCTAATGAGCAGTTCTTC	.	TRBJ2-1	14	TRBD2	TRBV7-2
CASSYNRGQGYTF	TGTGCCAGCAGTTATAACAGGGGGCAAGGCTACACCTTC	.	TRBJ1-2	13	TRBD1	TRBV6-5
CASSQGSEAFF	TGTGCCAGCAGCCAAGGTTCCGAAGCTTTCTTT	.	TRBJ1-1	11	.	TRBV3-1/TRBV3-2